Below are 9 T cell receptor beta chains sequenced from a single sample in a study of cytomegalovirus exposure and HLA in healthy donors. Researchers ran the PCR with 60 Vbeta and 13 Jbeta primers. Generated by immunoSEQ multiplex PCR, the TCRdb table keeps only in-frame clones and is missing some. Of 90,000 to 150,000 clones in the sample, 75% to 85% were seen once. The sequencing input was PBMCs. These receptors all come from a man aged 35 to 55 in good health and CMV-seronegative.

The CDR3 sequence: CASRPPGRVAGHEQFF. The CDR3 nucleotides read TGTGCCAGCAGACCTCCCGGGAGGGTCGCCGGGCATGAGCAGTTCTTC. The chain combines TRBV28 with TRBJ2-1, with TRBD2 matching over 8 bases. The germline V gene encodes CDR1 MDHEN and CDR2 SYDVKM. Trimming cost V 6 bases and J 8 bases; bases outside gene matches: 15. The length of the CDR3 is 16 residues.

This clone has only a few counts. The chain combines TRBV19 with TRBJ1-4, with D tentatively TRBD1 (5 bases). V gave up 6 bases and J gave up 4 bases, with 12 bases separating them. From germline, CDR1 is LNHDA and CDR2 SQIVND (reference sequence). The CDR3 spans 14 residues. The CDR3 bases are TGTGCCAGTAGGGTCGACAGCTATAATGAAAAACTGTTTTTT. Translation: CASRVDSYNEKLFF.

The rearrangement uses TRBV30 and TRBJ1-5; D is unresolved. V was clipped by 4 bases and J by 6 bases, with 13 bases between them. This CDR3 region has 13 residues. Germline V gives CDR1 GTSNPN, CDR2 SVGIG (reference sequence). CDR3 amino acids: CAWKGSAGQPQHF. CDR3 bases: TGTGCCTGGAAGGGCTCGGCGGGTCAGCCCCAGCATTTT.

Here the CDR3 DNA reads TGTGCCAGCGGACAGGGTTCCGGGGCCAACGTCCTGACTTTC. This encodes CASGQGSGANVLTF. The genes are TRBV13 and TRBJ2-6, with TRBD1 matching over 8 bases. Germline lookup yields CDR1 PRHDT and CDR2 FYEKMQ (reference sequence). The CDR3 contains 14 residues. The V segment lost 8 bases and the J segment 4 bases; nucleotides outside the gene matches: 4.

As regards this clone: Additional DNA sequences in this sample encode the identical CDR3. The chain joins TRBV7-2 to TRBJ1-2, with TRBD1 as a possible D gene (6 bases). Trimming cost V 5 bases and J 2 bases, with 15 bases left between them. This CDR3 spans 15 amino acids. Per the germline V gene, CDR1 is SGHTA and CDR2 is FQGNSA. CDR3 amino acids: CASSHTRRGNYGYTF. In DNA, the CDR3 is TGTGCCAGCAGCCATACCAGAAGGGGGAACTATGGCTACACCTTC. Full variable domain (outside the CDR3, taken from reference TRBV7-2 and TRBJ1-2): GAGVSQSPSNKVTEKGKDVELRCDPISGHTALYWYRQSLGQGLEFLIYFQGNSAPDKSGLPSDRFSAERTGGSVSTLTIQRTQQEDSAVYLCASSHTRRGNYGYTFGSGTRLTVV.

The rearrangement uses TRBV5-5 and TRBJ1-2; tentatively, D is TRBD1 (6 bases). Germline-derived CDR1 and CDR2 are SGHKS and YYEKEE (reference sequence). V was trimmed by 2 bases and J by 6 bases, leaving 11 bases between them. The CDR3 covers 13 residues. CDR3 in amino acids: CASSLGTTNGYTF. CDR3 nucleotides: TGTGCCAGCAGCTTAGGGACAACAAATGGCTACACCTTC.

This clone occurred once. The CDR3 spells CASSPGSSGGNQPQHF. The CDR3 DNA is TGTGCCAGCTCACCAGGGAGTTCCGGAGGCAATCAGCCCCAGCATTTT. The chain combines TRBV18 with TRBJ1-5; D is undetermined. The ends were cut back, 2 bases at V and 2 bases at J, with 13 bases in the middle. The CDR3 contains 16 residues. CDR1 is KGHSH, CDR2 LQKENI, per germline.

This clone is a singleton in its sample. The chain uses TRBV5-1 and TRBJ2-1; 8 nucleotides align to TRBD2. V shed 3 bases, J shed 13 bases, and the junction held 12 bases outside the gene matches. Germline V lookup: CDR1 SGHRS, CDR2 YFSETQ. The CDR3 runs to 14 residues. The chain's CDR3 is CASSSGGGLGFQFF. The CDR3 nucleotides read TGCGCCAGCAGCTCCGGGGGGGGATTAGGGTTTCAGTTCTTC.

This clone was counted a single time. The CDR3, as DNA: TGCGCCAGCAGCTTGGCCCCTAGCAGTCCTGGCACAGATACGCAGTATTTT. This translates into CASSLAPSSPGTDTQYF. The genes are TRBV5-1 and TRBJ2-3, with D tentatively TRBD2 (5 bases). The CDR3 consists of 17 residues. Germline CDR1 and CDR2: SGHRS and YFSETQ. V lost 0 bases and J lost 1, with 15 bases in between.